What follows is one TCR beta chain and its context. What it binds is unknown. This entry comes from a study of cytomegalovirus exposure and HLA in healthy donors. The PCR had 60 Vbeta and 13 Jbeta primers. Data came from immunoSEQ multiplex PCR; TCRdb stores just in-frame clones and leaves some out. The data contain 90,000 to 150,000 clones, roughly 9% of them singletons. Study findings and constraints: The classifier reportedly diagnosed cytomegalovirus status with high specificity and sensitivity. Among TCR beta chains of equal frequency, HLA-associated ones were more clonally expanded in a later analysis.

The V gene's germline CDR1 is SGDLS and CDR2 YYNGEE. Trimming at V came to 0 bases and at J to 2 bases, leaving 1 base not matched to a gene. The CDR3 consists of 16 residues. Specimen: PBMCs. V usage is TRBV9 and J usage is TRBJ1-3; 11 bases match TRBD1. This sequence originates from a woman between 35 and 50 years old in good health and CMV-seropositive. In nucleotides, the CDR3 is TGTGCCAGCAGCGTAGGGGACAGGGGGGCTGGAAACACCATATATTTT. It translates to CASSVGDRGAGNTIYF.